The clone carrying this T cell receptor beta chain came up many times. This entry is derived from a study of T cell repertoires in cytomegalovirus infection. On the study more broadly: Matching HLA type and CMV infection were both indicated by public TCR beta signatures.

Via MiXCR, TCRdb re-called the reads, giving one row per CDR3 protein. The repertoire holds hundreds of thousands of distinct CDR3 sequences, with around 10% as singletons. This CDR3 is 11 amino acids long. V lost 8 bases, J lost 4 bases, and 6 bases lay in between. CDR1 is MNHNS, CDR2 SASEGT, per germline. The sequenced sample was PBMCs. The sequence was collected from a human donor in good health (CMV status not recorded). Some clones in this sample may be carry-over from other donors' samples. This chain connects TRBV6-1 to TRBJ2-1, with D maybe TRBD1 (5 bases). CDR3: CASQGYNEQFF. CDR3 DNA: TGTGCCAGCCAGGGATACAATGAGCAGTTCTTC.